Described below is a single T cell receptor beta chain sequence and its context. Its antigen remains unidentified. Other DNA variants within this sample encode the same CDR3. The sample is drawn from a study of cytomegalovirus exposure and HLA in healthy donors. Study-wide points: Among donors in an Asian-associated ancestry cluster, a later analysis reportedly found fewer N-insertions than the approximately 700-donor mean.

CDR1 is LNHDA and CDR2 is SQIVND in the germline V gene (reference sequence). The CDR3 is made up of 13 amino acids. The germline V and J ends were trimmed by 4 bases and 4 bases, with 8 bases remaining between them. Primers for the PCR totalled 60 Vbeta and 13 Jbeta. Sequenced by immunoSEQ multiplex PCR; TCRdb stores in-frame clones only, minus some. The profile shows about 90,000 clones, 50% to 75% of them singletons. The source is a man under 40 in good health and CMV-seronegative. This chain uses TRBV19 with TRBJ1-5; tentative D call: TRBD1 (6 bases). Sequenced material: PBMCs. CDR3 DNA sequence: TGTGCCAGTAGTACCCAGGGGAATCAGCCCCAGCATTTT. The encoded protein is CASSTQGNQPQHF.